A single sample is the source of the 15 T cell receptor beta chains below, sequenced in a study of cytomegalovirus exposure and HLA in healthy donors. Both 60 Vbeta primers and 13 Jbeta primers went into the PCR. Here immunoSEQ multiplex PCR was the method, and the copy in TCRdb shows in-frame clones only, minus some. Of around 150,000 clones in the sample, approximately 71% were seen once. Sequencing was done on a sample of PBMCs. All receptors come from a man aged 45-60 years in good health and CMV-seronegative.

CDR3 nucleotide sequence: TGTGCCAGCAGTCTTCGGGCAGGGGCTTACTACGAGCAGTACTTC. Protein sequence: CASSLRAGAYYEQYF. The V and J genes are TRBV28 and TRBJ2-7, with D maybe TRBD1 (6 bases). The CDR3 runs to 15 residues. Per the germline V gene, CDR1 is MDHEN and CDR2 is SYDVKM. Trimming took 5 bases from V and 3 from J, leaving 17 bases between them.

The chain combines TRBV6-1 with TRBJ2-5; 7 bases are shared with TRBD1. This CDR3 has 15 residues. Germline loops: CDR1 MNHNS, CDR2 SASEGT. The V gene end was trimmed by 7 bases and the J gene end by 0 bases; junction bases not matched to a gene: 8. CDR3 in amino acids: CASTPGQSYQETQYF. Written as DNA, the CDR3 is TGTGCCAGCACCCCGGGACAGTCTTACCAAGAGACCCAGTACTTC.

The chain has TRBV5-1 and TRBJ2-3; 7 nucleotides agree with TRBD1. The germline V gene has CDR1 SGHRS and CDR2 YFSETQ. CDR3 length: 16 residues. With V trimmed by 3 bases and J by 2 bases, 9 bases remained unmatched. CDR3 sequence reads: CASSSGQHHSTDTQYF. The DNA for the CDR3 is TGCGCCAGCAGCTCGGGACAGCACCACTCCACAGATACGCAGTATTTT.

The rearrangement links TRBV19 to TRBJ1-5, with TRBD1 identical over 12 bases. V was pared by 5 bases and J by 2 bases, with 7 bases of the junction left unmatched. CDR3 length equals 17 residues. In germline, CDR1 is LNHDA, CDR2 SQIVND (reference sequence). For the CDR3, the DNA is TGTGCCAGTAGTCCCCGGGACAGGGGGCTTGGCAATCAGCCCCAGCATTTT. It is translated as CASSPRDRGLGNQPQHF.

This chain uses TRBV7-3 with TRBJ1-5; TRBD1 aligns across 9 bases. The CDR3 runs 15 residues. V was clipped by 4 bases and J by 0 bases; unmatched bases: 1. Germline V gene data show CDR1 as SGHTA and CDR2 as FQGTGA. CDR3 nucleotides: TGTGCCAGCAGCTCGGGACAGGGTAGCAATCAGCCCCAGCATTTT. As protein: CASSSGQGSNQPQHF.

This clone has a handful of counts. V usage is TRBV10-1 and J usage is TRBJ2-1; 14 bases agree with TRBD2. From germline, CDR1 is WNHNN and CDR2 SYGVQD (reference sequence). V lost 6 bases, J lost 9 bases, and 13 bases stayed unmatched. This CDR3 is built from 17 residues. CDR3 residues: CASSLLRGLAGEGEQFF. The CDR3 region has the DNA TGCGCCAGCAGCCTCCTTAGGGGACTAGCGGGGGAAGGTGAGCAGTTCTTC.

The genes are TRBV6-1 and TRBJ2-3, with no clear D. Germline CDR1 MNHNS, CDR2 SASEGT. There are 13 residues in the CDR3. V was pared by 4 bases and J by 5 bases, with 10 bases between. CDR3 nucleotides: TGTGCCAGCAGTGTATCTCCTTTAGATACGCAGTATTTT. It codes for CASSVSPLDTQYF.

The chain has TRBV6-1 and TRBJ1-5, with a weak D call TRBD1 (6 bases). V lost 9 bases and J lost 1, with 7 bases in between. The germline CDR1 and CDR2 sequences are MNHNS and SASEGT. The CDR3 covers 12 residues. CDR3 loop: CASTGSNQPQHF. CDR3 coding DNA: TGTGCCAGTACAGGGAGCAATCAGCCCCAGCATTTT.

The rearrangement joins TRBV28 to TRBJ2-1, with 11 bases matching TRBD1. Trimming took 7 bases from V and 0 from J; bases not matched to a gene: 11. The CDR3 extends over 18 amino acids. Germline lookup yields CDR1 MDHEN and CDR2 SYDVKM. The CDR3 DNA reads TGTGCCAGCACACGGACAGGGGGCGTTCTAAGCTCCTACAATGAGCAGTTCTTC. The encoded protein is CASTRTGGVLSSYNEQFF.

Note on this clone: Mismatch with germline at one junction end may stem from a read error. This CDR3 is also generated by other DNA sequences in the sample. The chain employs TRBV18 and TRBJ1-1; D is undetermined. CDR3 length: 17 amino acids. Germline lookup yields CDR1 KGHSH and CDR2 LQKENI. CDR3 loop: CASSYGVGVTETTEAFF. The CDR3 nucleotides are TGTGCCAGCTCTTACGGGGTTGGGGTTACTGAGACCACTGAAGCCTTCTTT.

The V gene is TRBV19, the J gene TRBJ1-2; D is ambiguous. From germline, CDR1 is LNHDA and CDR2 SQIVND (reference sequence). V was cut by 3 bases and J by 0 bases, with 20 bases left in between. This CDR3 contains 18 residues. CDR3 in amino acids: CASSIWAPSTGANYGYTF. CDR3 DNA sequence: TGTGCCAGTAGTATTTGGGCCCCCAGTACCGGGGCTAACTATGGCTACACCTTC.

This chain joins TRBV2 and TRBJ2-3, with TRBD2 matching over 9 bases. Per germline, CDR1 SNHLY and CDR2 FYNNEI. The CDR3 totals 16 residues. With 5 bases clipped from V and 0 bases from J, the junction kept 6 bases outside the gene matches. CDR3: CASSFSGGPSTDTQYF. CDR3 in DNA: TGTGCCAGCAGTTTCAGCGGGGGGCCTAGCACAGATACGCAGTATTTT. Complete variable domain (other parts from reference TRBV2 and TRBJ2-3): EPEVTQTPSHQVTQMGQEVILRCVPISNHLYFYWYRQILGQKVEFLVSFYNNEISEKSEIFDDQFSVERPDGSNFTLKIRSTKLEDSAMYFCASSFSGGPSTDTQYFGPGTRLTVL.

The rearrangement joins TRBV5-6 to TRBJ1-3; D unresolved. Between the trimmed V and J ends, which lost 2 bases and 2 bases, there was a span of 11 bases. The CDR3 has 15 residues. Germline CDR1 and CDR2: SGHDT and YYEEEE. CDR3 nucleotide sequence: TGTGCCAGCAGCTTACTAGGAGGCGCTGGAAACACCATATATTTT. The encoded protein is CASSLLGGAGNTIYF.

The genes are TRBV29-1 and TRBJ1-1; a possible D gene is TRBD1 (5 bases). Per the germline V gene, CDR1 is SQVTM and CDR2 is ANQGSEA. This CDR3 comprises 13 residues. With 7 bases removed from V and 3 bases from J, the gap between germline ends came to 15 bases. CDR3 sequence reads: CSAMGGIYTEAFF. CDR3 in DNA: TGCAGCGCCATGGGGGGGATCTACACTGAAGCTTTCTTT. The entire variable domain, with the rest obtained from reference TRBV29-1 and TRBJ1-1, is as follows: SAVISQKPSRDICQRGTSLTIQCQVDSQVTMMFWYRQQPGQSLTLIATANQGSEATYESGFVIDKFPISRPNLTFSTLTVSNMSPEDSSIYLCSAMGGIYTEAFFGQGTRLTVV.

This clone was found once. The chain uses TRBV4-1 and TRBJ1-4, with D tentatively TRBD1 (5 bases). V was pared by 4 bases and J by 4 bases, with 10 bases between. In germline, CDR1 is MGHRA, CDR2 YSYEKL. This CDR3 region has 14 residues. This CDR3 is CASSPGRDNEKLFF. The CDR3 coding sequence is TGCGCCAGCAGCCCAGGCAGGGATAATGAAAAACTGTTTTTT.